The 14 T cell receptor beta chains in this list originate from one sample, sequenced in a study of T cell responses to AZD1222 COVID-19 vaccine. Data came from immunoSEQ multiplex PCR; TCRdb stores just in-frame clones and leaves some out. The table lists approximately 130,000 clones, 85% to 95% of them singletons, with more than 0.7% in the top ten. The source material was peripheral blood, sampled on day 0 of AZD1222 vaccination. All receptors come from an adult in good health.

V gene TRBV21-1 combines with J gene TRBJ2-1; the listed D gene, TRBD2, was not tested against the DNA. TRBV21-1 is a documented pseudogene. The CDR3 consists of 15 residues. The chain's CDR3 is CASTSGLAGYNEQFF. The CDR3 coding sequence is TGTGCCAGCACCTCCGGACTAGCGGGTTACAATGAGCAGTTCTTC.

The CDR3 DNA is TGCGCCAGCAGCTTGGCGGGGACAGGGTTGACGGGAATGAACACTGAAGCTTTCTTT. This gives the protein CASSLAGTGLTGMNTEAFF. The V and J genes are TRBV5-1 and TRBJ1-1; 9 nucleotides align to TRBD1. The length of the CDR3 is 19 residues. V shed 0 bases and J 0 bases; nucleotides not matched to a gene: 12. The germline V gene encodes CDR1 SGHRS and CDR2 YFSETQ.

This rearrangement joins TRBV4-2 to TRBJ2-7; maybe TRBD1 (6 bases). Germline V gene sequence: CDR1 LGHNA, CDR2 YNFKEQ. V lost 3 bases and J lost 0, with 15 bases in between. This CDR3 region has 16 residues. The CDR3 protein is CASSHLGTPSSYEQYF. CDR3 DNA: TGTGCCAGCAGCCATCTGGGGACACCGAGCTCCTACGAGCAGTACTTC.

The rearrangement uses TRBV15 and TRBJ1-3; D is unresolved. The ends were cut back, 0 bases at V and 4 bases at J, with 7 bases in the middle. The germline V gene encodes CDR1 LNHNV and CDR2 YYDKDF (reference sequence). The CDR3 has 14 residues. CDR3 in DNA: TGTGCCACCAGCAGAGACTCTGAGGGAAACACCATATATTTT. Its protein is CATSRDSEGNTIYF.

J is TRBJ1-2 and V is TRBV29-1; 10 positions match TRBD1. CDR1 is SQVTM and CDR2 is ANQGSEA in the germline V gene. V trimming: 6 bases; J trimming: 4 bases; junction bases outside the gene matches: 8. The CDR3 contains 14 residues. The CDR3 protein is CSVADRGEGYGYTF. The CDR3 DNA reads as TGCAGCGTCGCGGACAGGGGGGAAGGCTATGGCTACACCTTC.

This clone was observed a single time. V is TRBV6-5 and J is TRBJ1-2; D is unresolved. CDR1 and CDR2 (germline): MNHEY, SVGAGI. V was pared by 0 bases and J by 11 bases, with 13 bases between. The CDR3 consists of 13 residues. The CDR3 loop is CASSYSAQEDYTF. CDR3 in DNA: TGTGCCAGCAGTTACTCAGCCCAGGAAGATTACACCTTC.

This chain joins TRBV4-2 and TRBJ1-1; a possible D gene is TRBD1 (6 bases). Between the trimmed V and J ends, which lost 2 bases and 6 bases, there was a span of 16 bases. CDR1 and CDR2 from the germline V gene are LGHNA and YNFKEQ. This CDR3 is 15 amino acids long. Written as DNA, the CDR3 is TGTGCCAGCAGCCAAAGGGGGGAGGGGCGGTCTGAAGCTTTCTTT. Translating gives CASSQRGEGRSEAFF.

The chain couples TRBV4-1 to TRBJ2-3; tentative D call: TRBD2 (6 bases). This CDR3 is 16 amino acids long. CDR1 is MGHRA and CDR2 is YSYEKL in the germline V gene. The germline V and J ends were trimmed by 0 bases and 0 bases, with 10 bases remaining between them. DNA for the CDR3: TGCGCCAGCAGCCAAGATGGCGGGGCTAGCACAGATACGCAGTATTTT. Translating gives CASSQDGGASTDTQYF.

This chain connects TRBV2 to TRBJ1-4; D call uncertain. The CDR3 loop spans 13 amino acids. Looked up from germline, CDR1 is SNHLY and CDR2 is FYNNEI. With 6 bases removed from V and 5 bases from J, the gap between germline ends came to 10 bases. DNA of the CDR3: TGTGCCAGCAGCCCGGACCCAAATGAAAAACTGTTTTTT. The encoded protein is CASSPDPNEKLFF.

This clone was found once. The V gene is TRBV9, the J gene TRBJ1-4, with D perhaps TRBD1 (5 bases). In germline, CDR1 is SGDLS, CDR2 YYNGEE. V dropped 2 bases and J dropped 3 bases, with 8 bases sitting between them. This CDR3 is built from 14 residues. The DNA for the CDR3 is TGTGCCAGCAGCGTTCGGGGGTCTAATGAAAAACTGTTTTTT. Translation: CASSVRGSNEKLFF.

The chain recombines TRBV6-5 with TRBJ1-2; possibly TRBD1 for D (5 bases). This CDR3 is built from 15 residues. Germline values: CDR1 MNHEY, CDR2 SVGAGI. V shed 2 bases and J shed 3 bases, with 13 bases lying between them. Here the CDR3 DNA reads TGTGCCAGCAGTTACGAGCAGGGCGGCCACTATGGCTACACCTTC. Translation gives CASSYEQGGHYGYTF.

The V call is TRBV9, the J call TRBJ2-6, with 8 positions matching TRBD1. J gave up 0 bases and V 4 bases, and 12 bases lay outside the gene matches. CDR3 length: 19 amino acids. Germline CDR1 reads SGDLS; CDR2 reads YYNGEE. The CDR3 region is CASSNRQGPWSSGANVLTF. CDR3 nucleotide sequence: TGTGCCAGCAGCAACAGACAGGGGCCCTGGAGCTCTGGGGCCAACGTCCTGACTTTC.

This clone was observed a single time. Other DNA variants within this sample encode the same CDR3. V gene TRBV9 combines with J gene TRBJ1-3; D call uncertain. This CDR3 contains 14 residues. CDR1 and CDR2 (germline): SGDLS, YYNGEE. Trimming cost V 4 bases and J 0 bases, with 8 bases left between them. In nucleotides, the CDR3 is TGTGCCAGCAGCCTGGGGAGCTCTGGAAACACCATATATTTT. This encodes CASSLGSSGNTIYF.

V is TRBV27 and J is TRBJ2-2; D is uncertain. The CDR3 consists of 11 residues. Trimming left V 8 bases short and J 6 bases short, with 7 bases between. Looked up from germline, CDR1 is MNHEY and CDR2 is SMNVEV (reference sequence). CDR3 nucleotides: TGTGCCAGCTGGGGTCCCGGGGAGCTGTTTTTT. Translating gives CASWGPGELFF.